This TCR beta chain was documented in a study of spatial heterogeneity in lung cancer. Time point of the sample: blood at routine non-recurrence follow-up after resection. Sequencing covered unsorted whole RNA taken from tumor, nontumor lung or frozen PBMC. The germline V and J ends were trimmed by 1 base and 6 bases, with 10 bases remaining between them. The CDR3 is 13 amino acids. Per germline, CDR1 MNHEY and CDR2 SMNVEV (reference sequence). In TCRdb, the 5' RACE reads were re-called with MiXCR into one record per CDR3 protein. Counted here are around 110,000 distinct CDR3 sequences, more than 9% occurring once; the ten biggest clones make up approximately 15%.

The chain links TRBV27 to TRBJ2-7; TRBD2 might be the D (6 bases). The sequence derives from a male donor with early-stage non-small cell lung cancer. Source: PBMCs, taken at follow-up. CDR3 region: CASSLWGEREQYF. The CDR3 bases are TGTGCCAGCAGTTTATGGGGGGAACGCGAGCAGTACTTC.